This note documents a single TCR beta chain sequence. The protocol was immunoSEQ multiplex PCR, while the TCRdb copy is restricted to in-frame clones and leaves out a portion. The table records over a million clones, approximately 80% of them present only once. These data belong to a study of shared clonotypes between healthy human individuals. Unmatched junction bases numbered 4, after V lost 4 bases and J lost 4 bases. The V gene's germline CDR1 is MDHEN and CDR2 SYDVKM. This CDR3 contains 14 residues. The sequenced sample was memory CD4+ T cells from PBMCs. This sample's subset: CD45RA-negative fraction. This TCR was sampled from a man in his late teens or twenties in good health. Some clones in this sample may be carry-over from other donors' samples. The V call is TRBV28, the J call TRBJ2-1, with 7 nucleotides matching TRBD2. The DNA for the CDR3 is TGTGCCAGCAGTTGGGGGGGGAGATACAATGAGCAGTTCTTC. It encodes CASSWGGRYNEQFF.